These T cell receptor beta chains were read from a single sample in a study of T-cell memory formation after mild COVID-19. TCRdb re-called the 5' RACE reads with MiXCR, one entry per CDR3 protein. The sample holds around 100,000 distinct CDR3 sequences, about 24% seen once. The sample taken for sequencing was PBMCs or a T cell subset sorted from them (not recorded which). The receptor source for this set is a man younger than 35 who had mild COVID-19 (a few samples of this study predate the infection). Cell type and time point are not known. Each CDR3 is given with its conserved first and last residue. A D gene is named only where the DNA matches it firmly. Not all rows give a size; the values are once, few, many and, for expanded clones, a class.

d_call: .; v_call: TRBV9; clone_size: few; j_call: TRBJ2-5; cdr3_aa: CASSVRGGLPETQYF; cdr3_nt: TGTGCCAGCAGCGTAAGGGGGGGGCTCCCCGAGACCCAGTACTTC
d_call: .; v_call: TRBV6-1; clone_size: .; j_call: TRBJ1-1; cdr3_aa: CASSEVQNTEAFF; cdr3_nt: TGTGCCAGCAGTGAAGTACAGAACACTGAAGCTTTCTTT
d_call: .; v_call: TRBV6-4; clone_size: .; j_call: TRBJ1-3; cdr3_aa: CASSATVHSGNTIYF; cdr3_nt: TGTGCCAGCAGTGCGACAGTGCACTCTGGAAACACCATATATTTT
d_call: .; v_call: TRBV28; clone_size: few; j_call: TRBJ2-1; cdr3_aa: CASSGGVAHRKYNEQFF; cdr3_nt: TGTGCCAGCAGTGGAGGTGTGGCCCATCGGAAATACAATGAGCAGTTCTTC
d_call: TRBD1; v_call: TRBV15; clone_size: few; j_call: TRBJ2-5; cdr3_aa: CATSNHRGRFETQYF; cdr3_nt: TGTGCCACCAGCAACCACAGGGGCCGCTTCGAGACCCAGTACTTC
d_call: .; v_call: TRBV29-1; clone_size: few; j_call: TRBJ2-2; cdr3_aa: CSVDSALSGELFF; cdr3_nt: TGCAGCGTTGACAGCGCGCTTTCCGGGGAGCTGTTTTTT
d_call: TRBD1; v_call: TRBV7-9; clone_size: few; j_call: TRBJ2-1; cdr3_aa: CASSLTMDRRNEQFF; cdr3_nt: TGTGCCAGCAGCTTGACAATGGACAGGCGAAATGAGCAGTTCTTC
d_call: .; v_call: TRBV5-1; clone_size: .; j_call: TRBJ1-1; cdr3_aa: CASSYRVANTEAFF; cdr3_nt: TGCGCCAGCAGCTACAGGGTTGCGAACACTGAAGCTTTCTTT
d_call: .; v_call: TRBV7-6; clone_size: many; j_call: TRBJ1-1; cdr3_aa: CASSLGGDTEAFF; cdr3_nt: TGTGCCAGCAGCTTGGGGGGTGACACTGAAGCTTTCTTT
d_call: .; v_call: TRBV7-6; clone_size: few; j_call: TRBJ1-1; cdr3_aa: CASSLLGAPEAFF; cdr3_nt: TGTGCCAGCAGCTTACTGGGAGCCCCTGAAGCTTTCTTT
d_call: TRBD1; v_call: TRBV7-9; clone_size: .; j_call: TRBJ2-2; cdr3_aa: CASSFPVGTGDTRELFF; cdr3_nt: TGTGCCAGCAGCTTCCCGGTGGGGACAGGAGACACCAGGGAGCTGTTTTTT
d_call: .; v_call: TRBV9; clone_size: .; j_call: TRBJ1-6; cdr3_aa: CASSPQDGSSYNSPLHF; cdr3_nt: TGTGCCAGCAGCCCTCAGGACGGGAGCTCCTATAATTCACCCCTCCACTTT
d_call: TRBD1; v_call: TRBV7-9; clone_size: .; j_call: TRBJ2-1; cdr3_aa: CASSRQGIDEQFF; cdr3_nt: TGTGCCAGCAGCCGACAGGGTATCGATGAGCAGTTCTTC
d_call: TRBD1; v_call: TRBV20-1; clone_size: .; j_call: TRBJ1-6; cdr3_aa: CSAGGQPYNSPLHF; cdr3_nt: TGCAGTGCTGGGGGACAGCCCTATAATTCACCCCTCCACTTT
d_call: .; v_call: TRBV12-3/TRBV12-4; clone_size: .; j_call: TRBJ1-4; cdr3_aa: CASSLMGVEKLFF; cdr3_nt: TGTGCCAGCAGTTTAATGGGGGTCGAAAAACTGTTTTTT
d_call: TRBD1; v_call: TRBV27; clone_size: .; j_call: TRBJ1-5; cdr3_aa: CASSPGTGGNQPQHF; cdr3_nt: TGTGCCAGCAGTCCGGGGACAGGGGGAAATCAGCCCCAGCATTTT
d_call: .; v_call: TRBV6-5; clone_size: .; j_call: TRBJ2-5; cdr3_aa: CASSYWGWGVQETQYF; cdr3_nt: TGTGCCAGCAGTTACTGGGGGTGGGGGGTCCAAGAGACCCAGTACTTC
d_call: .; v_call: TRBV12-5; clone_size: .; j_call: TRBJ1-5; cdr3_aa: CASRTPGSNQPQHF; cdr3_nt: TGTGCTAGTCGGACCCCAGGGTCGAATCAGCCCCAGCATTTT
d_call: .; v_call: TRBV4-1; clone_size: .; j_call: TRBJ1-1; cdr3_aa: CASSQEQALSEAFF; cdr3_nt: TGCGCCAGCAGCCAAGAACAGGCCCTTTCGGAAGCTTTCTTT
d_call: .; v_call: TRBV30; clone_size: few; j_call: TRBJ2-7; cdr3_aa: CAWSVRGAKASSYEQYF; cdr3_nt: TGTGCCTGGAGTGTACGGGGTGCTAAGGCTAGCTCCTACGAGCAGTACTTC
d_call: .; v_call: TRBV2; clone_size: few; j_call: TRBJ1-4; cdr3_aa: CASRALGADEKLFF; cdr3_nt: TGTGCCAGCAGGGCGCTTGGGGCAGATGAAAAACTGTTTTTT
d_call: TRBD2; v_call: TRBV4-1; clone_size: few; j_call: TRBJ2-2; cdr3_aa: CASSLLPSGGYTGELFF; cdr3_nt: TGCGCCAGCAGCCTCCTCCCTAGCGGGGGTTACACCGGGGAGCTGTTTTTT
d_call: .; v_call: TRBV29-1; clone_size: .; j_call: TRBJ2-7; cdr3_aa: CSVESRSSFSYEQYF; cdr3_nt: TGCAGCGTTGAATCCCGTAGTTCGTTCTCCTACGAGCAGTACTTC
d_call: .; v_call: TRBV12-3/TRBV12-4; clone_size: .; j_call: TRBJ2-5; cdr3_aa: CAVALGEETQYF; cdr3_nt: TGTGCCGTTGCCCTGGGAGAGGAGACCCAGTACTTC
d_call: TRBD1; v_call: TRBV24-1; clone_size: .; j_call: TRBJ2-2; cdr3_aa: CATSDRASSTGHGELFF; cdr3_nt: TGTGCCACCAGTGACAGAGCGTCATCGACAGGGCACGGGGAGCTGTTTTTT
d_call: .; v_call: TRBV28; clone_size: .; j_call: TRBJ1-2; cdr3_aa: CAGAGRNHWGYTF; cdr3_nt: TGTGCCGGAGCTGGTCGGAACCACTGGGGCTACACCTTC
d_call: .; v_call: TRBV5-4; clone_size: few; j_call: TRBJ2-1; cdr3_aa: CAALANDEQFF; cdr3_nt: TGTGCCGCTCTAGCAAACGATGAGCAGTTCTTC
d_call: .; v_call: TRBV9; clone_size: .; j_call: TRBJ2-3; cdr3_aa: CASSGQSTDTQYF; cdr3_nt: TGTGCCAGCAGCGGGCAGAGCACAGATACGCAGTATTTT